One sample yielded the 8 T cell receptor beta chains listed below, sequenced in a study of Graves' ophthalmopathy and Graves' hyperthyroidism. Amplified material comprised TCR beta CDR3 regions derived from RNA transcripts. The workflow started with a first-round RT-PCR run with HTBI primers and then moved on to a second-round multiplex PCR. TCRdb analysed the multiplex PCR reads with MiXCR anew, one entry per CDR3 protein. The table shows around 590,000 distinct CDR3 sequences, with approximately 37% occurring only once. Source material: peripheral blood or thyroid tissue (not recorded which). Receptors originate from an adult man with Graves' hyperthyroidism.

The chain couples TRBV2 to TRBJ1-1; D is uncertain. Germline CDR1 reads SNHLY; CDR2 reads FYNNEI. The CDR3 spans 15 residues. Trimming pared 2 bases from V and 5 bases from J, leaving 15 bases between. For the CDR3, the DNA is TGTGCCAGCAGTGAATCTAGCCACAAGGAGACTGAAGCTTTCTTT. Protein: CASSESSHKETEAFF. Using reference TRBV2 and TRBJ1-1 for the parts outside the CDR3, the full variable domain is EPEVTQTPSHQVTQMGQEVILRCVPISNHLYFYWYRQILGQKVEFLVSFYNNEISEKSEIFDDQFSVERPDGSNFTLKIRSTKLEDSAMYFCASSESSHKETEAFFGQGTRLTVV.

The V call is TRBV2, the J call TRBJ1-2, with no clear D. The V end lost 6 bases, the J end lost 5 bases, and 7 bases lay between the germline ends. This CDR3 comprises 11 residues. The germline CDR1 and CDR2 sequences are SNHLY and FYNNEI. DNA of the CDR3: TGTGCCAGCAGGGAAACTTATGGCTACACCTTC. As protein: CASRETYGYTF.

This clonotype was detected ten times or more. The chain links TRBV11-3 to TRBJ2-5; 12 nucleotides match TRBD2. Germline V CDR1 and CDR2: SGHNT, YENEEA. The CDR3 loop spans 18 amino acids. Trimming took 1 base from V and 2 from J; bases not matched to a gene: 8. The CDR3 DNA sequence: TGTGCCAGCAGCTTAGGCGTGACTAGCGGGAGTCATCAAGAGACCCAGTACTTC. Protein sequence: CASSLGVTSGSHQETQYF.

This clonotype has at least ten counts. The chain carries TRBV5-1 and TRBJ2-7; TRBD1 matches 7 bases. Per the germline V gene, CDR1 is SGHRS and CDR2 is YFSETQ. This CDR3 spans 12 amino acids. V gave up 5 bases and J gave up 6 bases; unmatched junction bases: 5. For the CDR3, the DNA is TGCGCCAGCAGTACGGGACAGTTCGAGCAGTACTTC. This gives the protein CASSTGQFEQYF.

V usage is TRBV7-6 and J usage is TRBJ2-3; tentatively, D is TRBD1 or TRBD2 (5 bases each). The CDR3 spans 17 residues. CDR1 SGHVS and CDR2 FNYEAQ come from the germline V gene. Trimming stripped 0 bases from V and 5 bases from J, with 18 bases between. The DNA of the CDR3 is TGTGCCAGCAGCTTAGCGTGGGGGACGGCGATCGGAGATACGCAGTATTTT. Translated: CASSLAWGTAIGDTQYF.

The CDR3 DNA reads as TGTGCCAGCAGCTCCACAGGGGGAGGTAGCGAGCAGTACTTC. Amino acid sequence: CASSSTGGGSEQYF. The chain links TRBV7-8 to TRBJ2-5; 8 positions match TRBD1. The J call could be wrong; TRBJ2-7 is a better fit for the DNA end. Per germline, CDR1 SGHVS and CDR2 FQNEAQ. The CDR3 length is 14 residues.

CDR3 in amino acids: CATSDWGRETQYF. The CDR3 DNA is TGTGCCACCAGTGATTGGGGGAGGGAGACCCAGTACTTC. The chain links TRBV24-1 to TRBJ2-5; D perhaps matches TRBD2 (6 bases). Germline V gives CDR1 KGHDR, CDR2 SFDVKD. The ends were cut back, 2 bases at V and 5 bases at J, with 8 bases in the middle. This CDR3 is built from 13 residues.

The chain uses TRBV7-8 and TRBJ2-7; TRBD1 aligns across 10 bases. CDR1 is SGHVS and CDR2 is FQNEAQ in the germline V gene. The V and J ends lost 5 bases and 3 bases, in that order; junction bases with no gene match: 7. CDR3 length equals 15 residues. The CDR3 DNA reads as TGTGCCAGCAGCACGCCGGGGACAGGGGACTACGAGCAGTACTTC. Translated: CASSTPGTGDYEQYF.